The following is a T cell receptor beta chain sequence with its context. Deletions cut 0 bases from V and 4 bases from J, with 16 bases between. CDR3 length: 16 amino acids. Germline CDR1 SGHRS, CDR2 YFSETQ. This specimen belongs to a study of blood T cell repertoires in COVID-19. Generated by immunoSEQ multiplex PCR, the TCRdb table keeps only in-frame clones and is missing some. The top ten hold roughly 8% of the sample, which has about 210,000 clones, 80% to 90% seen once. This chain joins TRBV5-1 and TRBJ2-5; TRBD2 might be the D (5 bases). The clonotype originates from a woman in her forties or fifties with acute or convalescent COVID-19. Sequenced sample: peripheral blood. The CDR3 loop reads CASSLEIGLAGETQYF. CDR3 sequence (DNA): TGCGCCAGCAGCTTGGAGATTGGGCTAGCCGGAGAGACCCAGTACTTC.